Each of the 26 T cell receptor beta chains below was sequenced from the same sample in a study of blood T cell repertoires in COVID-19. Produced via immunoSEQ multiplex PCR; TCRdb's table is partial and in-frame only. Here the sample spans fewer than 85,000 clones, roughly 85% being singletons. The sequencing sample was made of peripheral blood. These receptors were taken from a man between 60 and 70 years old with acute or convalescent COVID-19.

The chain employs TRBV7-2 and TRBJ2-7; 12 bases align to TRBD2. This CDR3 comprises 14 residues. Germline CDR1 is SGHTA and CDR2 is FQGNSA. The J segment lost 6 bases and the V segment lost 4 bases, leaving 4 bases of the junction unmatched. The CDR3 DNA reads TGTGCCAGCAGCTGGACTAGCGGGGACGGCGAGCAGTACTTC. Its protein product is CASSWTSGDGEQYF.

This clone was detected once. The chain employs TRBV6-5 and TRBJ2-7; D unclear. CDR1 is MNHEY, CDR2 SVGAGI, per germline. Trimming cost V 2 bases and J 6 bases, with 11 bases left between them. The CDR3 length is 13 residues. CDR3 bases: TGTGCCAGCAGTTACCGACTCTTCGGCGAGCAGTACTTC. It translates to CASSYRLFGEQYF.

The chain recombines TRBV19 with TRBJ2-1, with D maybe TRBD2 (6 bases). The germline gives CDR1 LNHDA, CDR2 SQIVND (reference sequence). Trimming stripped 6 bases from V and 0 bases from J, with 12 bases between. CDR3 length: 15 residues. CDR3 in amino acids: CASSSGVNSYNEQFF. CDR3 coding DNA: TGTGCCAGTAGCTCGGGGGTGAACTCCTACAATGAGCAGTTCTTC.

The chain joins TRBV27 to TRBJ1-2; D uncertain. Germline assignment: CDR1 MNHEY and CDR2 SMNVEV (reference sequence). The CDR3 is made up of 14 amino acids. Trimming removed 8 bases at V and 6 bases at J, with 19 bases between. CDR3 nucleotides: TGTGCCAGCTGCCCGAACTGGGCAGAAGATGGCTACACCTTC. It specifies CASCPNWAEDGYTF.

In this sample, this clone turned up a few times. The rearrangement uses TRBV12-3 or TRBV12-4 and TRBJ2-4; D is ambiguous. Deletions cut 5 bases from V and 6 bases from J, with 8 bases between. The CDR3 runs to 12 residues. CDR3 sequence: CASSLPGNIQYF. CDR3 in DNA: TGTGCCAGCAGTCTCCCGGGAAACATTCAGTACTTC.

The CDR3 reads CAAGGEDNQPQHF. The CDR3 DNA follows: TGCGCCGCAGGGGGAGAGGACAATCAGCCCCAGCATTTT. This chain uses TRBV4-1 with TRBJ1-5; 7 positions agree with TRBD1. Per germline, CDR1 MGHRA and CDR2 YSYEKL. The junction had 7 bases not matched to a gene; V was cut back by 11 bases and J by 3 bases. The CDR3 loop spans 13 amino acids.

The chain employs TRBV5-4 and TRBJ1-4; 9 bases line up with TRBD1. Germline V gene sequence: CDR1 SGHNT, CDR2 YYREEE (reference sequence). V shed 4 bases, J shed 1 base, and the junction held 2 bases outside the gene matches. This CDR3 contains 15 residues. The DNA of the CDR3 is TGTGCCAGCAGCCAGACAGGGGGAACTAATGAAAAACTGTTTTTT. This translates into CASSQTGGTNEKLFF. The whole variable domain, remainder taken from reference TRBV5-4 and TRBJ1-4, is ETGVTQSPTHLIKTRGQQVTLRCSSQSGHNTVSWYQQALGQGPQFIFQYYREEENGRGNFPPRFSGLQFPNYSSELNVNALELDDSALYLCASSQTGGTNEKLFFGSGTQLSVL.

The chain has TRBV5-5 and TRBJ1-2; tentatively, D is TRBD1 (6 bases). V lost 2 bases and J lost 7, with 15 bases in between. The CDR3 runs 14 residues. Germline V gives CDR1 SGHKS, CDR2 YYEKEE (reference sequence). In DNA form, the CDR3 reads TGTGCCAGCAGCTTTGGGGGGGCGTCGGCTGGCTACACCTTC. This sequence encodes CASSFGGASAGYTF.

The chain is built from TRBV7-9 and TRBJ1-1, with D perhaps TRBD1 (6 bases). This CDR3 is 17 amino acids long. Germline V gene sequence: CDR1 SEHNR, CDR2 FQNEAQ (reference sequence). The V end was cut by 1 base, the J end by 1 base, with 16 bases between. The CDR3, as DNA: TGTGCCAGCAGCTTAGAACAGGGTCGACTCGCGAACACTGAAGCTTTCTTT. Amino acids: CASSLEQGRLANTEAFF.

V is TRBV6-5 and J is TRBJ1-2; 8 bases match TRBD1. The junction had 12 bases not matched to a gene; V was cut back by 3 bases and J by 6 bases. Germline CDR1 and CDR2: MNHEY and SVGAGI. This CDR3 has 16 amino acids. The CDR3 protein is CASSYRDRIFSHGYTF. For the CDR3, the DNA is TGTGCCAGCAGTTATAGGGACAGGATTTTTTCTCATGGCTACACCTTC.

This clone was detected a few times. The chain has TRBV7-2 and TRBJ1-2; no clear D gene. V was cut by 5 bases and J by 3 bases, with 16 bases left in between. Germline assignment: CDR1 SGHTA and CDR2 FQGNSA. This CDR3 has 15 amino acids. CDR3 in amino acids: CASSLRETLYYGYTF. DNA for the CDR3: TGTGCCAGCAGCCTTCGGGAAACCCTGTACTATGGCTACACCTTC.

The CDR3 loop reads CASSLLTASNYGYTF. CDR3 DNA sequence: TGTGCCAGCAGCTTGCTCACAGCTTCTAACTATGGCTACACCTTC. The chain joins TRBV5-6 to TRBJ1-2; no definite D call. This CDR3 has 15 residues. Germline CDR1 SGHDT, CDR2 YYEEEE. Trimming removed 1 base at V and 0 bases at J, with 10 bases between.

The chain couples TRBV3-1 (or the pseudogene TRBV3-2) to TRBJ1-1, with D uncertain. The CDR3 is 15 amino acids. V lost 4 bases and J 3 bases, leaving 15 bases between the germline ends. Germline lookup yields CDR1 LGHDT and CDR2 YNNKEL (reference sequence). The CDR3 DNA is TGTGCCAGCAGCCCCCTCACGGGTGGTGACACTGAAGCTTTCTTT. Translating gives CASSPLTGGDTEAFF.

The rearrangement links TRBV30 to TRBJ1-2; 12 nucleotides match TRBD1. Germline CDR1 GTSNPN, CDR2 SVGIG (reference sequence). CDR3 length equals 14 residues. V dropped 2 bases and J dropped 6; count of bases not matched to a gene: 4. CDR3 DNA sequence: TGTGCCTGGAGTTCGGGACAGGGGGCCGATGGCTACACCTTC. Encoded protein: CAWSSGQGADGYTF.

This chain links TRBV4-3 with TRBJ1-5, with unresolved D. Trimming left V 0 bases short and J 2 bases short, with 11 bases between. This CDR3 has 16 residues. Looked up from germline, CDR1 is LGHNA and CDR2 is YSLEER. The CDR3 here is CASSQDLATGNQPQHF. The CDR3 DNA is TGCGCCAGCAGCCAAGATCTAGCAACAGGCAATCAGCCCCAGCATTTT.

The chain has TRBV11-3 and TRBJ2-7; TRBD2 might be the D (5 bases). V lost 5 bases and J lost 0, with 11 bases in between. CDR1 and CDR2 from the germline V gene are SGHNT and YENEEA. This CDR3 spans 14 amino acids. CDR3 nucleotide sequence: TGTGCCAGCAGCATTGGACTTAGCTCCTACGAGCAGTACTTC. This codes for CASSIGLSSYEQYF.

CDR3 in amino acids: CASSLGGGRGTRNEQFF. The CDR3 DNA reads TGTGCCAGCAGCTTGGGAGGGGGACGAGGAACGAGGAATGAGCAGTTCTTC. J is TRBJ2-1 and V is TRBV5-4, with a tentative D call TRBD1 (6 bases). The V gene lost 0 bases and the J gene lost 7 bases, with 20 bases spanning the gap. From germline, CDR1 is SGHNT and CDR2 YYREEE (reference sequence). The CDR3 consists of 17 residues.

CDR3 protein: CASRTRPGATNEKLFF. DNA of the CDR3: TGTGCCAGCAGAACCCGTCCAGGGGCAACTAATGAAAAACTGTTTTTT. V is TRBV7-6 and J is TRBJ1-4, with D maybe TRBD1 (6 bases). V lost 6 bases and J lost 0, with 14 bases in between. The germline V gene encodes CDR1 SGHVS and CDR2 FNYEAQ. The CDR3 runs to 16 residues.

The chain is built from TRBV7-9 and TRBJ2-6, with D tentatively TRBD2 (5 bases). In germline, CDR1 is SEHNR, CDR2 FQNEAQ (reference sequence). V lost 0 bases and J 3 bases, leaving 9 bases between the germline ends. CDR3 length equals 16 residues. The CDR3: CASSLALSGGANVLTF. In nucleotides, the CDR3 is TGTGCCAGCAGCTTAGCGTTGAGCGGTGGGGCCAACGTCCTGACTTTC.

The J gene is TRBJ2-7, the V gene TRBV27; a possible D gene is TRBD1 (6 bases). Trimming took 3 bases from V and 2 from J, leaving 14 bases between them. The CDR3 runs 15 residues. Germline V gene data show CDR1 as MNHEY and CDR2 as SMNVEV (reference sequence). The CDR3 loop reads CASSFRRTEAYEQYF. For the CDR3, the DNA is TGTGCCAGCAGTTTCCGAAGGACAGAAGCCTACGAGCAGTACTTC.

The rearrangement uses TRBV11-2 and TRBJ1-6; D may be TRBD1 (5 bases). The ends were cut back, 1 base at V and 3 bases at J, with 7 bases in the middle. Germline V gene sequence: CDR1 SGHAT, CDR2 FQNNGV. This CDR3 is built from 15 residues. The CDR3 protein is CASSLVQGYNSPLHF. DNA of the CDR3: TGTGCCAGCAGCTTAGTCCAGGGCTATAATTCACCCCTCCACTTT.

The chain uses TRBV3-1 (or the pseudogene TRBV3-2) and TRBJ2-5, with TRBD2 as a possible D gene (6 bases). The V end was cut by 0 bases, the J end by 4 bases, with 18 bases between. This CDR3 contains 17 residues. Germline loops: CDR1 LGHDT, CDR2 YNNKEL (reference sequence). The CDR3 loop is CASSQESGAAGGETQYF. CDR3 nucleotides: TGTGCCAGCAGCCAAGAATCGGGAGCCGCTGGGGGAGAGACCCAGTACTTC.

The chain combines TRBV3-1 (or the pseudogene TRBV3-2) with TRBJ2-3, with TRBD2 matching over 9 bases. The junction had 7 bases not matched to a gene; V was cut back by 1 base and J by 2 bases. Per germline, CDR1 LGHDT and CDR2 YNNKEL (reference sequence). The CDR3 loop spans 17 amino acids. The CDR3 DNA reads TGTGCCAGCAGCCAAGTAGTGGCTAGCGGGGTCACAGATACGCAGTATTTT. Translation gives CASSQVVASGVTDTQYF.

J is TRBJ1-1 and V is TRBV6-5; D is perhaps TRBD1 (5 bases). Trimming took 6 bases from V and 0 from J, leaving 5 bases between them. In germline, CDR1 is MNHEY, CDR2 SVGAGI. The CDR3 has 12 residues. The CDR3 DNA follows: TGTGCCAGCAGGGACATGAACACTGAAGCTTTCTTT. Translation gives CASRDMNTEAFF.

The chain is built from TRBV9 and TRBJ2-7; D perhaps matches TRBD1 (6 bases). The CDR3 runs to 15 residues. V was cut by 2 bases and J by 5 bases, with 17 bases left in between. Germline V lookup: CDR1 SGDLS, CDR2 YYNGEE. CDR3 region: CASSVREGVWNEQYF. The DNA of the CDR3 is TGTGCCAGCAGCGTCCGCGAGGGGGTTTGGAACGAGCAGTACTTC.

This clone appeared a single time. This chain uses TRBV12-3 or TRBV12-4 with TRBJ2-7; D might be TRBD2 (5 bases). Trimming took off 2 bases at V and 6 bases at J, with 8 bases between the two ends. The CDR3 spans 12 residues. CDR3 DNA sequence: TGTGCCAGCAGTTTAACCGGAGGCGAGCAGTACTTC. This codes for CASSLTGGEQYF.